This entry lists 7 T cell receptor beta chains sequenced from one sample in a study of CD8 T cells in ankylosing spondylitis. TCRdb re-derived calls from the 5' RACE reads in MiXCR, one entry per CDR3 protein. There are roughly 140,000 distinct CDR3 sequences in the sample; around two fifths occur only once, and roughly 15% lies in the top ten. Sequenced sample: synovial fluid, either unsorted or a sorted T cell fraction (not recorded which). The receptors were gathered from a male donor with ankylosing spondylitis.

The gene calls are TRBV10-3 and TRBJ2-7, with a weak D call TRBD1 (6 bases). CDR1 and CDR2 (germline): ENHRY, SYGVKD. The CDR3 extends over 16 amino acids. The V end lost 3 bases, the J end lost 2 bases, and 17 bases lay between the germline ends. CDR3 nucleotide sequence: TGTGCCATCAGTGACTTGGACAGCCCGAGAACCTACGAGCAGTACTTC. Translating it yields CAISDLDSPRTYEQYF.

The chain employs TRBV6-7 and TRBJ1-2, with D tentatively TRBD1 (6 bases). TRBV6-7 is treated as an ORF (open reading frame) with a function not yet certain. Trimming cost V 7 bases and J 4 bases, with 13 bases left between them. The CDR3 sequence is 13 residues long. DNA for the CDR3: TGTGCCAGCAAACAACAGGGATTCTATGGCTACACCTTC. Its translation: CASKQQGFYGYTF.

This chain joins TRBV5-1 and TRBJ1-5; D unclear. Germline V gene sequence: CDR1 SGHRS, CDR2 YFSETQ. The CDR3 sequence is 13 residues long. V was shortened by 1 base and J by 7 bases, with 9 bases between the two germline ends. The CDR3 here is CASSLWGYQPQHF. In DNA, the CDR3 is TGCGCCAGCAGCTTGTGGGGTTACCAGCCCCAGCATTTT.

This clonotype was counted only a few times. The chain has TRBV11-1 and TRBJ2-3; D unresolved. The CDR3 contains 14 residues. CDR1 is SGHAT and CDR2 is FQDESV in the germline V gene (reference sequence). Deletions cut 5 bases from V and 0 bases from J, with 9 bases between. The CDR3 here is CASSQLGSTDTQYF. The CDR3 DNA is TGTGCCAGCAGCCAGCTTGGAAGCACAGATACGCAGTATTTT.

The chain recombines TRBV10-3 with TRBJ2-3; no firm D call. The CDR3 consists of 13 residues. The germline gives CDR1 ENHRY, CDR2 SYGVKD. V lost 6 bases and J 2 bases, leaving 9 bases between the germline ends. The CDR3, as DNA: TGTGCCATCAGAGGCAGAAACACAGATACGCAGTATTTT. Its protein is CAIRGRNTDTQYF.

This clonotype was recorded many times. The chain joins TRBV6-1 to TRBJ2-1; TRBD2 aligns across 12 bases. Germline assignment: CDR1 MNHNS and CDR2 SASEGT. V lost 4 bases and J lost 2; bases outside the gene matches: 0. CDR3 length: 15 residues. The CDR3 is CASSGLAGAYNEQFF. For the CDR3, the DNA is TGTGCCAGCAGTGGACTAGCGGGGGCCTACAATGAGCAGTTCTTC.

There are a few counts of this clonotype. This rearrangement joins TRBV7-8 to TRBJ1-1; D perhaps matches TRBD1 (6 bases). V gave up 0 bases and J gave up 5 bases, with 16 bases separating them. Germline CDR1 reads SGHVS; CDR2 reads FQNEAQ. This CDR3 region has 16 residues. DNA of the CDR3: TGTGCCAGCAGCTTAGCGTCGTTGGCCCAGGGGACTGAAGCTTTCTTT. Its protein is CASSLASLAQGTEAFF.